The 3 T cell receptor beta chains in this list originate from one sample, sequenced in a study of CD8+CD57+ T cells in acquired aplastic anemia (dated by TCRdb to 2016 to 2019). Sequencing used an Illumina HiSeq 2000. Profiling of TCR beta VDJ combinations and CDR3 sequences used genomic DNA as the template. Clones were called with MiXCR by TCRdb after fastp trimmed the public reads at Q25, and only in-frame beta chains were retained. Every entry covers one CDR3 protein and lists the most common genes and DNA from its rows. The sample table shows 400,000 to 450,000 distinct CDR3 sequences, and approximately 70% are seen once. The top ten clones comprise 4% of the sample. Sequencing input: sorted CD4+, CD8+, or CD8+CD57+ T cells (not recorded which) from PBMCs. These receptor sequences come from a human donor in good health, serving as a control.

The chain uses TRBV20-1 and TRBJ2-7; D is unresolved. The V and J ends lost 0 bases and 8 bases respectively, with 14 bases between them. The germline gives CDR1 DFQATT, CDR2 SNEGSKA (reference sequence). The CDR3 loop spans 13 amino acids. The CDR3, as DNA: TGCAGTGCTAGAGATGGTATCTCCTATAAGCAGTACTTC. Translating it yields CSARDGISYKQYF.

The chain links TRBV7-8 to TRBJ1-3, with a tentative D call TRBD1 (6 bases). CDR3 size: 13 residues. V was trimmed by 5 bases and J by 4 bases, leaving 9 bases between them. Germline assignment: CDR1 SGHVS and CDR2 FQNEAQ. CDR3 sequence reads: CASSQDRGNTIYF. DNA of the CDR3: TGTGCCAGCAGCCAGGACAGAGGAAACACCATATATTTT.

Of note for this clonotype: One junction end does not reproduce the germline sequence, and a read error may be involved. The chain recombines TRBV9 with TRBJ2-7, with D possibly being TRBD2 (5 bases). This CDR3 region has 12 residues. Looked up from germline, CDR1 is SGDLS and CDR2 is YYNGEE. The CDR3 bases are TGTGCCAGCAGCTTAGCGAAAGGCGAGCCGTACTTC. The encoded protein is CASSLAKGEPYF.